A selection of T cell receptor beta chains follows, all from one sample in a study of beta chain features in type 1 diabetes. This table comes from immunoSEQ multiplex PCR, and its TCRdb copy is limited to in-frame clones, with some not included. The data show 390,000 or so clones, approximately 15% seen once. The sample taken for sequencing was naive CD4+ T cells from blood. These TCRs come from a man aged 25-45 years in good health. The CDR3 runs from the conserved cysteine through the conserved F or W. The order of the fields is clone size, V gene, D gene, J gene, CDR3 protein, CDR3 DNA. A D gene is named only where the DNA matches it firmly. Clone size is stated in some rows and not others, as once, few, many or a class when expanded.

clone size: few; V gene: TRBV5-6; D gene: TRBD2; J gene: TRBJ2-5; CDR3 protein: CASSLTSVQETQYF; CDR3 DNA: TGTGCCAGCAGCTTGACTAGCGTACAGGAGACCCAGTACTTC
clone size: -; V gene: TRBV9; D gene: TRBD2; J gene: TRBJ2-1; CDR3 protein: CASSVATGLAGAGEQFF; CDR3 DNA: TGTGCCAGCAGCGTAGCTACCGGGCTAGCGGGAGCCGGGGAGCAGTTCTTC
clone size: few; V gene: TRBV29-1; D gene: -; J gene: TRBJ2-3; CDR3 protein: CSDLTGVGTDTQYF; CDR3 DNA: TGCAGCGACCTGACTGGGGTAGGAACAGATACGCAGTATTTT
clone size: few; V gene: TRBV29-1; D gene: TRBD2; J gene: TRBJ2-3; CDR3 protein: CSVPLAGGPDTQYF; CDR3 DNA: TGCAGCGTACCACTAGCGGGGGGGCCGGATACGCAGTATTTT
clone size: -; V gene: TRBV11-2; D gene: -; J gene: TRBJ2-5; CDR3 protein: CASRQKTQYF; CDR3 DNA: TGTGCCAGCAGGCAGAAGACCCAGTACTTC
clone size: -; V gene: TRBV29-1; D gene: TRBD1; J gene: TRBJ2-5; CDR3 protein: CSVRTGEETQYF; CDR3 DNA: TGCAGCGTTAGGACAGGGGAAGAGACCCAGTACTTC
clone size: few; V gene: TRBV7-9; D gene: -; J gene: TRBJ1-1; CDR3 protein: CASSFGQMNTEAFF; CDR3 DNA: TGTGCCAGCAGCTTTGGACAGATGAACACTGAAGCTTTCTTT
clone size: -; V gene: TRBV27; D gene: -; J gene: TRBJ1-1; CDR3 protein: CASSLQAPVGKNTEAFF; CDR3 DNA: TGTGCCAGCAGTTTACAGGCCCCGGTAGGGAAGAACACTGAAGCTTTCTTT
clone size: few; V gene: TRBV19; D gene: -; J gene: TRBJ2-3; CDR3 protein: CASGTADTQYF; CDR3 DNA: TGTGCCAGTGGGACCGCAGATACGCAGTATTTT
clone size: -; V gene: TRBV7-2; D gene: -; J gene: TRBJ2-3; CDR3 protein: CATRESSGSTQYF; CDR3 DNA: TGTGCCACCAGGGAAAGTAGTGGAAGTACGCAGTATTTT
clone size: -; V gene: TRBV11-3; D gene: -; J gene: TRBJ2-6; CDR3 protein: CASSLNSGANVLTF; CDR3 DNA: TGTGCCAGCAGCCTTAACTCTGGGGCCAACGTCCTGACTTTC